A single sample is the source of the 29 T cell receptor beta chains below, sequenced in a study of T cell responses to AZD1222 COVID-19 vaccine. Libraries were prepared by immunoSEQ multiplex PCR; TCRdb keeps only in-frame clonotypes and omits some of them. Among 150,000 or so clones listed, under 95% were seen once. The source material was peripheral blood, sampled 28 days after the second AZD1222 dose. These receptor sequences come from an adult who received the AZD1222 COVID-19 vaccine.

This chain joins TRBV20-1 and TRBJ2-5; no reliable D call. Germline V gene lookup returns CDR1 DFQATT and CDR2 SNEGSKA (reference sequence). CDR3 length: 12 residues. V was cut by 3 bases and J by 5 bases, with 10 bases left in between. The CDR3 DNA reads TGCAGTGCTAGTTCTGTGGGGGAGACCCAGTACTTC. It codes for CSASSVGETQYF.

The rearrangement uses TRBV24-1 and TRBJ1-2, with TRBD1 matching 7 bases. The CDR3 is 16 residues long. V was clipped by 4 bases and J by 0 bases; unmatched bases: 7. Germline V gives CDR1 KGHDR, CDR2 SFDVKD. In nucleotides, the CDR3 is TGTGCCACCAGTGAAACCCACAGGGGCGCTAACTATGGCTACACCTTC. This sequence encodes CATSETHRGANYGYTF.

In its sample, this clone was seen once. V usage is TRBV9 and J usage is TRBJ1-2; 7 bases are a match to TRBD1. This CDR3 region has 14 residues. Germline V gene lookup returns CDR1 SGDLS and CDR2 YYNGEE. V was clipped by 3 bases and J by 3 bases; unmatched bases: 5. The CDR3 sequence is CASSAGGQHYGYTF. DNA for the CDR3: TGTGCCAGCAGCGCGGGGGGACAGCACTATGGCTACACCTTC.

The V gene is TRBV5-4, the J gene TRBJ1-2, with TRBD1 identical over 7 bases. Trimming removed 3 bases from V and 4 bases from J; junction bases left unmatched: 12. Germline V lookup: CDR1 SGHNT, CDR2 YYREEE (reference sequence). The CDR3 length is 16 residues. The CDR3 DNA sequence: TGTGCCAGCAGCTCCAGACAGGGACTGAGAGTCTATGGCTACACCTTC. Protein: CASSSRQGLRVYGYTF. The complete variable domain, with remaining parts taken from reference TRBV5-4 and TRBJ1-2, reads ETGVTQSPTHLIKTRGQQVTLRCSSQSGHNTVSWYQQALGQGPQFIFQYYREEENGRGNFPPRFSGLQFPNYSSELNVNALELDDSALYLCASSSRQGLRVYGYTFGSGTRLTVV.

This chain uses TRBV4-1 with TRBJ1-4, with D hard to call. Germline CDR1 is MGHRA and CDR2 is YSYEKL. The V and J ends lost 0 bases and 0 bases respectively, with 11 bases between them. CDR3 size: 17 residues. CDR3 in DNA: TGCGCCAGCAGCCAAGAGGGTCAGTCAGCAACTAATGAAAAACTGTTTTTT. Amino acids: CASSQEGQSATNEKLFF.

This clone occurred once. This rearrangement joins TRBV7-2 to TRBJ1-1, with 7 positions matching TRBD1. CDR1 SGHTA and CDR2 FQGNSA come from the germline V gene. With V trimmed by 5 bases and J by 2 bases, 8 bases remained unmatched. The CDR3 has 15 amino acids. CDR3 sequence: CASSISGTVNTEAFF. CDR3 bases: TGTGCCAGCAGCATTTCCGGGACAGTAAACACTGAAGCTTTCTTT.

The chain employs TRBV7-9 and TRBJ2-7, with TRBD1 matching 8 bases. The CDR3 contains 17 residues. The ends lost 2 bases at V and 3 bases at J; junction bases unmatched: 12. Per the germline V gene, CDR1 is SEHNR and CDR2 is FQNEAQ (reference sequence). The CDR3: CASSLLVSPGGGYEQYF. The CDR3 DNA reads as TGTGCCAGCAGCTTACTTGTTTCTCCAGGGGGCGGCTACGAGCAGTACTTC.

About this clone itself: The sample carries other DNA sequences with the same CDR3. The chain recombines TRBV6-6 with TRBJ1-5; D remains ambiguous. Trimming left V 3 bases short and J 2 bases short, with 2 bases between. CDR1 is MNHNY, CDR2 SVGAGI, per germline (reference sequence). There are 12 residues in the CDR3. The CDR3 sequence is CASSYGNQPQHF. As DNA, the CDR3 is TGTGCCAGCAGTTATGGCAATCAGCCCCAGCATTTT.

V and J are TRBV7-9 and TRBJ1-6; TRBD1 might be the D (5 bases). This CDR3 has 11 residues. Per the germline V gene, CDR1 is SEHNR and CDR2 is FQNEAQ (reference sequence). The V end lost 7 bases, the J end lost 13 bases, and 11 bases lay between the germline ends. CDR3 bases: TGTGCCAGCACAACCGGGGGGCCCCTCCACTTT. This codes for CASTTGGPLHF.

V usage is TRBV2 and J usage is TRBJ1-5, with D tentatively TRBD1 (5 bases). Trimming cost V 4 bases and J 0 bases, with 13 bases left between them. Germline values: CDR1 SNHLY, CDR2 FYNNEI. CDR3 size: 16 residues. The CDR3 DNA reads TGTGCCAGCAGTGTACAGGCCGCGTATAGCAATCAGCCCCAGCATTTT. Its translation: CASSVQAAYSNQPQHF.

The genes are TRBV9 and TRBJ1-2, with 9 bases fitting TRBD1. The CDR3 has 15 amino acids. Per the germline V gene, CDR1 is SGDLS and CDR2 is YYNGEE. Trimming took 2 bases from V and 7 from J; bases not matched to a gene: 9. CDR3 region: CASSVSRGDRAGYTF. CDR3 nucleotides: TGTGCCAGCAGCGTCTCGAGGGGGGACAGGGCTGGCTACACCTTC.

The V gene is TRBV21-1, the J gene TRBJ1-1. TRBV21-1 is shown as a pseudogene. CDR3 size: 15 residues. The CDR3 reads CASSPRKDLNTEAFF. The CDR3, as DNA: TGTGCCAGCAGCCCCCGAAAGGACCTGAACACTGAAGCTTTCTTT.

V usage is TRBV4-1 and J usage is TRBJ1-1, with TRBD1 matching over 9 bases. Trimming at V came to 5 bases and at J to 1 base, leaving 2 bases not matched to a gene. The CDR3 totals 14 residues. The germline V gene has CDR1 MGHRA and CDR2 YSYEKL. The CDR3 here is CASSKGQGNTEAFF. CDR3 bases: TGCGCCAGCAGCAAGGGACAGGGGAACACTGAAGCTTTCTTT.

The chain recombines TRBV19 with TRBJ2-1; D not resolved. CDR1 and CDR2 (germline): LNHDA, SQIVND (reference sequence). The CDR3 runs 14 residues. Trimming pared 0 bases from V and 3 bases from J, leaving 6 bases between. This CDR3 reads CASSIDVGYNEQFF. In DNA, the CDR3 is TGTGCCAGTAGTATAGATGTGGGCTACAATGAGCAGTTCTTC.

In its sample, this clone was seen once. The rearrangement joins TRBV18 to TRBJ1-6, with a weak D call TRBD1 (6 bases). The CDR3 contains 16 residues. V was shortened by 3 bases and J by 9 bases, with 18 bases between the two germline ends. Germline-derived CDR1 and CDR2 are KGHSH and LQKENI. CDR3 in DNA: TGTGCCAGCTCACCTCTATCCGGCTCCAGGGGTTCACCCCTCCACTTT. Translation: CASSPLSGSRGSPLHF.

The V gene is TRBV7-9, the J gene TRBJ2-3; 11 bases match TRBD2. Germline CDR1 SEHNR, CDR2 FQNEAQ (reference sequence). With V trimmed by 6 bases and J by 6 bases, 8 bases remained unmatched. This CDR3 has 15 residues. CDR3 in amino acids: CASRASGGPLDTQYF. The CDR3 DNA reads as TGTGCCAGCAGGGCTAGCGGGGGGCCGCTGGATACGCAGTATTTT.

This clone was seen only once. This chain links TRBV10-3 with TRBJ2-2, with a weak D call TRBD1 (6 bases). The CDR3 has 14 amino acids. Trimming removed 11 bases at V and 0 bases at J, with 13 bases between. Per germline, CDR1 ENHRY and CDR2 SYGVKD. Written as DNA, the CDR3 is TGTGCCTCCCAGGACAGCGCGAACACCGGGGAGCTGTTTTTT. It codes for CASQDSANTGELFF.

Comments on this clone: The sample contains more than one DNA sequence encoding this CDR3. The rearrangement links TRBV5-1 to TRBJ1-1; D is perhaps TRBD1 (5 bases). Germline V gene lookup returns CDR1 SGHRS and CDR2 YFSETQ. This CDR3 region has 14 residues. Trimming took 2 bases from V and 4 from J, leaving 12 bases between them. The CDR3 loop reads CASSLGTLGTEAFF. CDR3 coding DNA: TGCGCCAGCAGCTTAGGGACCCTCGGCACTGAAGCTTTCTTT.

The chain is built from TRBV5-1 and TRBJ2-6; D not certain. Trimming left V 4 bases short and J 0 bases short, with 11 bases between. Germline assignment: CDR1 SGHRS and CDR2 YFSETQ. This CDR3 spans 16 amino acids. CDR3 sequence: CASSTAGPSGANVLTF. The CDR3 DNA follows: TGCGCCAGCAGCACCGCCGGGCCCTCTGGGGCCAACGTCCTGACTTTC. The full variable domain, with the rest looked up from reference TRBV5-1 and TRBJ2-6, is KAGVTQTPRYLIKTRGQQVTLSCSPISGHRSVSWYQQTPGQGLQFLFEYFSETQRNKGNFPGRFSGRQFSNSRSEMNVSTLELGDSALYLCASSTAGPSGANVLTFGAGSRLTVL.

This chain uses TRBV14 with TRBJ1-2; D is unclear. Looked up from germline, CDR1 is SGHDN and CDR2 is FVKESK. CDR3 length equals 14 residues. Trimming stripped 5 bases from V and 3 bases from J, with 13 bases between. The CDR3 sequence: CASSVSAEYYGYTF. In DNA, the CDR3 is TGTGCCAGCAGCGTAAGCGCAGAGTACTATGGCTACACCTTC.

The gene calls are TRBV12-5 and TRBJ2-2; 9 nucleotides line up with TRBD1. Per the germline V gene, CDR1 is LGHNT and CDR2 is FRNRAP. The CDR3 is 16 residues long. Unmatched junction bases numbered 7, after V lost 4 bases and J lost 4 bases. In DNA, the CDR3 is TGTGCTAGTGGTTGGACAGGGGAAGGAGGCACCGGGGAGCTGTTTTTT. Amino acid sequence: CASGWTGEGGTGELFF.

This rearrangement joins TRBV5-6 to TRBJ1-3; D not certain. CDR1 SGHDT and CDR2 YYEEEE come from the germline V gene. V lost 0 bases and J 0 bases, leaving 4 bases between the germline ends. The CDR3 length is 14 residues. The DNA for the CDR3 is TGTGCCAGCAGCTTGGGGATCTCTGGAAACACCATATATTTT. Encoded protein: CASSLGISGNTIYF.

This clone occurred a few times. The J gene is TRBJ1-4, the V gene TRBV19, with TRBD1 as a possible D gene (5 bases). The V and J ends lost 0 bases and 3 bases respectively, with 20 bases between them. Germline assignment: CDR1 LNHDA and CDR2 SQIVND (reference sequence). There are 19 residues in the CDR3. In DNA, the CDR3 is TGTGCCAGTAGTATAGAATCCGCCAGGGTCATGAGGTCTAATGAAAAACTGTTTTTT. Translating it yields CASSIESARVMRSNEKLFF.

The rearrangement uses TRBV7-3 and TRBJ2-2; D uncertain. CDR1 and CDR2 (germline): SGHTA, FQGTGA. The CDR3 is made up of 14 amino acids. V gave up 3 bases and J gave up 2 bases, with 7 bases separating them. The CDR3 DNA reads TGTGCCAGCAGCTTGGGCACAAACACCGGGGAGCTGTTTTTT. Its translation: CASSLGTNTGELFF.

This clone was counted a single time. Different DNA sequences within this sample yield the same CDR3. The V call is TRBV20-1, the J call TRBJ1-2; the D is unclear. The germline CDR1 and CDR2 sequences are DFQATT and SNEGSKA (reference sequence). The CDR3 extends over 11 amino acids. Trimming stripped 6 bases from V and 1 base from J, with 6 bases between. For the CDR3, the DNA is TGCAGTGCCGGCTTTAACTATGGCTACACCTTC. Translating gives CSAGFNYGYTF.

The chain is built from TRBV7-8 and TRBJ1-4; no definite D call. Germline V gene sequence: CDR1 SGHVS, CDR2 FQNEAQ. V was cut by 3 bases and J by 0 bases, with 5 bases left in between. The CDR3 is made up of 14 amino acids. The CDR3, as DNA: TGTGCCAGCAGCTTCAGGACAACTAATGAAAAACTGTTTTTT. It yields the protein CASSFRTTNEKLFF.

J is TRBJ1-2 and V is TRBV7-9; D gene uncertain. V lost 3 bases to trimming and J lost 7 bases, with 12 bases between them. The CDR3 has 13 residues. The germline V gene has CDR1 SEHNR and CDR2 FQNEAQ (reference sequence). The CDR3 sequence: CASSLEAGSGYTF. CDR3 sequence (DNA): TGTGCCAGCAGCTTGGAGGCAGGTAGTGGCTACACCTTC.

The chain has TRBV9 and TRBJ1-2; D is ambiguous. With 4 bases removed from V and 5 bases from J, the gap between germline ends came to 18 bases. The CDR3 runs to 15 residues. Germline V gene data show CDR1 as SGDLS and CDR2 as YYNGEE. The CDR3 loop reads CASSTGSGNLYGYTF. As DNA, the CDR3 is TGTGCCAGCAGCACTGGATCTGGCAATTTGTATGGCTACACCTTC.

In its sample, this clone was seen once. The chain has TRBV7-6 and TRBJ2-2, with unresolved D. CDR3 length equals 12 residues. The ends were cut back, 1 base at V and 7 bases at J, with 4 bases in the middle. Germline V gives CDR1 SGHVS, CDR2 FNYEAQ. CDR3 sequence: CASSLVGGELFF. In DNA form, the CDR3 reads TGTGCCAGCAGCTTAGTTGGCGGGGAGCTGTTTTTT.